These 2 T cell receptor beta chains came from one sample sequenced in a study of T cells after yellow fever vaccination. TCRdb independently ran MiXCR on the 5' RACE reads; one entry per CDR3 protein. The sample records approximately 300,000 distinct CDR3 sequences, approximately 12% being singletons. The input for sequencing was CD4+ T cells sorted from PBMCs, taken 45 days after the yellow fever booster vaccination. The receptors stem from a man aged 18 to 29 who received the YFV17D yellow fever vaccine.

The CDR3 DNA sequence: TGCGCCAGCAGCCAACTAGGTGTTAATTCACCCCTCCACTTT. The encoded protein is CASSQLGVNSPLHF. The rearrangement uses TRBV4-3 and TRBJ1-6; D gene uncertain. Germline assignment: CDR1 LGHNA and CDR2 YSLEER. Trimming stripped 2 bases from V and 6 bases from J, with 8 bases between. The CDR3 contains 14 residues.

This clonotype was recorded a few times. The V call is TRBV7-9, the J call TRBJ2-3; 12 bases align to TRBD2. Germline CDR1 is SEHNR and CDR2 is FQNEAQ (reference sequence). V lost 2 bases and J lost 6; bases outside the gene matches: 3. This CDR3 has 15 amino acids. Here the CDR3 reads CASSLRGTSGDTQYF. The CDR3 DNA is TGTGCCAGCAGCTTAAGGGGGACTAGCGGGGATACGCAGTATTTT.